This TCR beta chain derives from a study of lymphopenia after photon versus proton radiotherapy. Sequencing was performed with immunoSEQ multiplex PCR; in TCRdb, only in-frame clones are kept and a portion is missing. The table shows about 160,000 clones, with 70% to 90% occurring only once. V was pared by 6 bases and J by 0 bases, with 4 bases of the junction left unmatched. The V gene's germline CDR1 is MNHNY and CDR2 SVGAGI (reference sequence). The CDR3 runs 15 residues. The chain carries TRBV6-6 and TRBJ1-2, with 10 positions matching TRBD1. The sequences come from peripheral blood, collected from a patient treated with photon-based radiotherapy. This TCR came from a man aged 50-60 years with gastric cancer. CDR3 coding DNA: TGTGCCAGCAGCAAAGGGACAGGGGCTAACTATGGCTACACCTTC. Amino acid sequence: CASSKGTGANYGYTF.